Listed below are T cell receptor beta chains from one sample, sequenced in a study of T-cell memory formation after mild COVID-19. In TCRdb, the 5' RACE reads were re-called with MiXCR into one record per CDR3 protein. The table includes 300,000 to 350,000 distinct CDR3 sequences, roughly 13% detected once. The sequenced material came from PBMCs or a T cell subset sorted from them (not recorded which). The source is a man aged 18 to 29 who had mild COVID-19 (a few samples of this study predate the infection). Cell type and time point are not known. Both conserved end residues are part of each CDR3. Each record gives: clone size, CDR3 length, J gene, D gene, V gene, CDR3 DNA, CDR3 protein. A D gene is named only where the DNA matches it firmly. Part of the rows lack a size; the others show once, few, many or a class for expanded clones.

clone size: few; CDR3 length: 13; J gene: TRBJ1-1; D gene: .; V gene: TRBV13; CDR3 DNA: TGTGCCAGCAGCGAAGCGGGGAACACTGAAGCTTTCTTT; CDR3 protein: CASSEAGNTEAFF
clone size: few; CDR3 length: 16; J gene: TRBJ2-6; D gene: .; V gene: TRBV6-2/TRBV6-3; CDR3 DNA: TGTGCCAGCAGTTACTCGAGGCTTAGTGGGGCCAACGTCCTGACTTTC; CDR3 protein: CASSYSRLSGANVLTF
clone size: .; CDR3 length: 14; J gene: TRBJ2-1; D gene: TRBD2; V gene: TRBV20-1; CDR3 DNA: TGCAGTGCTAGAAGGACGGGGGGTGCCAATGAGCAGTTCTTC; CDR3 protein: CSARRTGGANEQFF
clone size: .; CDR3 length: 13; J gene: TRBJ1-1; D gene: .; V gene: TRBV29-1; CDR3 DNA: TGCAGCGTTGCGTTACCCGGGGGCACTGAAGCTTTCTTT; CDR3 protein: CSVALPGGTEAFF
clone size: .; CDR3 length: 16; J gene: TRBJ2-2; D gene: .; V gene: TRBV7-9; CDR3 DNA: TGTGCCAGCAGCTTATCGGCAGGGGTCGGTGGCGGGGAGCTGTTTTTT; CDR3 protein: CASSLSAGVGGGELFF
clone size: few; CDR3 length: 16; J gene: TRBJ2-2; D gene: .; V gene: TRBV4-1; CDR3 DNA: TGCGCCAGCAGCCACGGACAGTTGGGGCTGACCGGGGAGCTGTTTTTT; CDR3 protein: CASSHGQLGLTGELFF
clone size: few; CDR3 length: 15; J gene: TRBJ2-3; D gene: TRBD1; V gene: TRBV15; CDR3 DNA: TGTGCCACCAGCAGAGTAACAGGGGTGCCAGATACGCAGTATTTT; CDR3 protein: CATSRVTGVPDTQYF
clone size: many; CDR3 length: 13; J gene: TRBJ2-5; D gene: .; V gene: TRBV5-1; CDR3 DNA: TGCGCCAGCAGCTTCACAGGGAGGGAGACCCAGTACTTC; CDR3 protein: CASSFTGRETQYF
clone size: few; CDR3 length: 12; J gene: TRBJ2-1; D gene: .; V gene: TRBV12-3/TRBV12-4; CDR3 DNA: TGTGCCAGCAGTCCAACTAGGGTTGAGCAGTTCTTC; CDR3 protein: CASSPTRVEQFF
clone size: .; CDR3 length: 13; J gene: TRBJ1-1; D gene: TRBD1; V gene: TRBV3-1; CDR3 DNA: TGTGCCAGCAGCCAAGATTATGACAGGGAGGCTTTCTTT; CDR3 protein: CASSQDYDREAFF
clone size: few; CDR3 length: 15; J gene: TRBJ2-2; D gene: .; V gene: TRBV12-3/TRBV12-4; CDR3 DNA: TGTGCCAGCAGCCTGGGGGGGGCGAGCACCGGGGAGCTGTTTTTT; CDR3 protein: CASSLGGASTGELFF
clone size: few; CDR3 length: 16; J gene: TRBJ2-3; D gene: TRBD2; V gene: TRBV20-1; CDR3 DNA: TGCAGTGCTAGAGACCTTCTAGCGGGGGCCACCCGTACGCAGTATTTT; CDR3 protein: CSARDLLAGATRTQYF
clone size: many; CDR3 length: 12; J gene: TRBJ2-1; D gene: .; V gene: TRBV11-2; CDR3 DNA: TGTGCCAGCAGCTTCTACAGTAATGAGCAGTTCTTC; CDR3 protein: CASSFYSNEQFF
clone size: few; CDR3 length: 15; J gene: TRBJ1-5; D gene: .; V gene: TRBV6-2/TRBV6-3; CDR3 DNA: TGTGCCAGCAGCTACAAAGGGGTTAGCAATCAGCCCCAGCATTTT; CDR3 protein: CASSYKGVSNQPQHF
clone size: .; CDR3 length: 19; J gene: TRBJ2-3; D gene: TRBD2; V gene: TRBV7-2; CDR3 DNA: TGTGCCAGCAGCCCCTTCAGTTGGTGGGGGGGGACCAGCACAGATACGCAGTATTTT; CDR3 protein: CASSPFSWWGGTSTDTQYF
clone size: few; CDR3 length: 12; J gene: TRBJ2-2; D gene: .; V gene: TRBV20-1; CDR3 DNA: TGCAGTGCTAGCCGTTCGTCCGGGGAGCTGTTTTTT; CDR3 protein: CSASRSSGELFF
clone size: few; CDR3 length: 14; J gene: TRBJ2-3; D gene: .; V gene: TRBV6-5; CDR3 DNA: TGTGCCAGCAGTTACAGGTCCGGCACAGATACGCAGTATTTT; CDR3 protein: CASSYRSGTDTQYF
clone size: .; CDR3 length: 15; J gene: TRBJ1-2; D gene: .; V gene: TRBV4-3; CDR3 DNA: TGCGCCAGCAGCCAAGAATGGGTTAGGAACTATGGCTACACCTTC; CDR3 protein: CASSQEWVRNYGYTF
clone size: few; CDR3 length: 11; J gene: TRBJ2-7; D gene: .; V gene: TRBV6-2/TRBV6-3; CDR3 DNA: TGTGCCAGCAGCAACTGGGGCGAGCAGTACTTC; CDR3 protein: CASSNWGEQYF
clone size: .; CDR3 length: 18; J gene: TRBJ2-2; D gene: .; V gene: TRBV4-1; CDR3 DNA: TGCGCCAGCAGCCAACCCGGTTGGGGGGCGAAGAACACCGGGGAGCTGTTTTTT; CDR3 protein: CASSQPGWGAKNTGELFF
clone size: .; CDR3 length: 13; J gene: TRBJ1-5; D gene: .; V gene: TRBV6-2/TRBV6-3; CDR3 DNA: TGTGCCAGCAGCCCCGAGGAGGGTCAGCCCCAGCATTTT; CDR3 protein: CASSPEEGQPQHF
clone size: .; CDR3 length: 17; J gene: TRBJ1-6; D gene: .; V gene: TRBV5-1; CDR3 DNA: TGCGCCAGCAGCTTGGCGGGGGGGTCTGGGTCAAATTCACCCCTCCACTTT; CDR3 protein: CASSLAGGSGSNSPLHF
clone size: few; CDR3 length: 10; J gene: TRBJ2-7; D gene: .; V gene: TRBV27; CDR3 DNA: TGTGCCAGCAGCAGCCAGCAGCAGTACTTC; CDR3 protein: CASSSQQQYF
clone size: .; CDR3 length: 14; J gene: TRBJ1-2; D gene: TRBD1; V gene: TRBV29-1; CDR3 DNA: TGCAGCGGAGGTGGCTCGACAGGGGCCTATGGCTACACCTTC; CDR3 protein: CSGGGSTGAYGYTF
clone size: .; CDR3 length: 16; J gene: TRBJ2-2; D gene: .; V gene: TRBV2; CDR3 DNA: TGTGCCAGCAGTGAATTGGGGGGCGCGGGCACCGGGGAGCTGTTTTTT; CDR3 protein: CASSELGGAGTGELFF
clone size: .; CDR3 length: 14; J gene: TRBJ1-3; D gene: TRBD1; V gene: TRBV7-2; CDR3 DNA: TGTGCCAGCAGCTTAATCAGGGGGGGAAACACCATATATTTT; CDR3 protein: CASSLIRGGNTIYF
clone size: many; CDR3 length: 15; J gene: TRBJ2-3; D gene: TRBD2; V gene: TRBV4-2; CDR3 DNA: TGTGCCAGCAGCCAAGAGCTAGCGGGCACAGATACGCAGTATTTT; CDR3 protein: CASSQELAGTDTQYF
clone size: few; CDR3 length: 11; J gene: TRBJ2-3; D gene: .; V gene: TRBV4-3; CDR3 DNA: TGCGCCAGCAAGAAGGGAGGCACGCAGTATTTT; CDR3 protein: CASKKGGTQYF
clone size: many; CDR3 length: 15; J gene: TRBJ2-7; D gene: .; V gene: TRBV5-1; CDR3 DNA: TGCGCCAGCAGCAAAGCGGTCGGCAGACTTTACGAGCAGTACTTC; CDR3 protein: CASSKAVGRLYEQYF
clone size: few; CDR3 length: 18; J gene: TRBJ2-3; D gene: .; V gene: TRBV9; CDR3 DNA: TGTGCCAGCAGCGTAGATGGTCTATACACAGGGAGCACAGATACGCAGTATTTT; CDR3 protein: CASSVDGLYTGSTDTQYF
clone size: .; CDR3 length: 14; J gene: TRBJ2-5; D gene: .; V gene: TRBV5-6; CDR3 DNA: TGTGCCAGCGCTAACCAGGACCTAAGAGAGACCCAGTACTTC; CDR3 protein: CASANQDLRETQYF
clone size: few; CDR3 length: 12; J gene: TRBJ2-5; D gene: .; V gene: TRBV29-1; CDR3 DNA: TGCAGCGTTTGGGGCACCCAAGAGACCCAGTACTTC; CDR3 protein: CSVWGTQETQYF
clone size: .; CDR3 length: 16; J gene: TRBJ2-3; D gene: TRBD2; V gene: TRBV20-1; CDR3 DNA: TGCAGTGCCGGGGAACGTAGCGGGGACCTCACAGATACGCAGTATTTT; CDR3 protein: CSAGERSGDLTDTQYF
clone size: .; CDR3 length: 13; J gene: TRBJ2-3; D gene: .; V gene: TRBV14; CDR3 DNA: TGTGCCAGCAGCCCCCATGGGACAGATACGCAGTATTTT; CDR3 protein: CASSPHGTDTQYF
clone size: .; CDR3 length: 16; J gene: TRBJ2-3; D gene: .; V gene: TRBV5-8; CDR3 DNA: TGTGCCAGCAGCTTGGCCGTAGGGGTTACCACAGATACGCAGTATTTT; CDR3 protein: CASSLAVGVTTDTQYF
clone size: .; CDR3 length: 14; J gene: TRBJ2-3; D gene: .; V gene: TRBV7-8; CDR3 DNA: TGTGCCAGCAGCTTAGGCAGGGGTAGGGATACGCAGTATTTT; CDR3 protein: CASSLGRGRDTQYF
clone size: few; CDR3 length: 14; J gene: TRBJ1-4; D gene: .; V gene: TRBV12-5; CDR3 DNA: TGTGCTAGTGGTCCAGGGTCAACTAATGAAAAACTGTTTTTT; CDR3 protein: CASGPGSTNEKLFF
clone size: .; CDR3 length: 19; J gene: TRBJ2-3; D gene: TRBD1; V gene: TRBV18; CDR3 DNA: TGTGCCAGCTCACCAAGACCGTTGCTAGGGACAGGGTCACCAGATACGCAGTATTTT; CDR3 protein: CASSPRPLLGTGSPDTQYF
clone size: .; CDR3 length: 14; J gene: TRBJ1-1; D gene: .; V gene: TRBV7-2; CDR3 DNA: TGTGCCAGCAGCGCGGGACCCCCGAACACTGAAGCTTTCTTT; CDR3 protein: CASSAGPPNTEAFF
clone size: few; CDR3 length: 15; J gene: TRBJ2-1; D gene: TRBD2; V gene: TRBV7-9; CDR3 DNA: TGTGCCGTGGGGTCCAAGCGGGGGGGCGGGAATGAGCAGTTCTTC; CDR3 protein: CAVGSKRGGGNEQFF